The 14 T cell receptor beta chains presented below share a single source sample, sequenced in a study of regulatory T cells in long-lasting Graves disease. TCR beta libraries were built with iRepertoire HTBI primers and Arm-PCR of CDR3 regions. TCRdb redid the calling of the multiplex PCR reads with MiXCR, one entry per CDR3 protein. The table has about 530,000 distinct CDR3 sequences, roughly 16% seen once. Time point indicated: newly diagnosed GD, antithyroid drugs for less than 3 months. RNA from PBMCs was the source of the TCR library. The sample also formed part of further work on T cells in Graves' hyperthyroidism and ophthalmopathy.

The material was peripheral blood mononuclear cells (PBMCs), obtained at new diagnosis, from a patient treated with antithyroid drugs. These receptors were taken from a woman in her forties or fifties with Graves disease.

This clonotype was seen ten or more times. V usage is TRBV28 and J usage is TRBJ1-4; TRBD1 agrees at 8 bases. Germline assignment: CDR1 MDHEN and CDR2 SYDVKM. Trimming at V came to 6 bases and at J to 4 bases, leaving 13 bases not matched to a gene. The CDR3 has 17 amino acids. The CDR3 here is CASSFGQGYIINEKLFF. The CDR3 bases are TGTGCCAGCAGCTTTGGACAGGGCTACATCATTAATGAAAAACTGTTTTTT.

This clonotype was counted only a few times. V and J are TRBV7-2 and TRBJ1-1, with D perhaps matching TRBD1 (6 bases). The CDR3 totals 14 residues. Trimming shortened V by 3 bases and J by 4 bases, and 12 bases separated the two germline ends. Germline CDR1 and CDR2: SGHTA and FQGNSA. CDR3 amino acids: CASSFLLRGTEAFF. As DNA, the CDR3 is TGTGCCAGCAGCTTCCTCCTCAGGGGCACTGAAGCTTTCTTT. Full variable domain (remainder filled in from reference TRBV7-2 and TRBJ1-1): GAGVSQSPSNKVTEKGKDVELRCDPISGHTALYWYRQSLGQGLEFLIYFQGNSAPDKSGLPSDRFSAERTGGSVSTLTIQRTQQEDSAVYLCASSFLLRGTEAFFGQGTRLTVV.

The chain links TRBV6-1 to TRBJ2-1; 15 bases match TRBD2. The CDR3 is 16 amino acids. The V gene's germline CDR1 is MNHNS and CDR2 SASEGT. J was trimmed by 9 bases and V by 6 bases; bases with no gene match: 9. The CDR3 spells CASSIGLAGGPGEQFF. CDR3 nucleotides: TGTGCCAGCAGCATAGGACTAGCGGGGGGGCCGGGTGAGCAGTTCTTC.

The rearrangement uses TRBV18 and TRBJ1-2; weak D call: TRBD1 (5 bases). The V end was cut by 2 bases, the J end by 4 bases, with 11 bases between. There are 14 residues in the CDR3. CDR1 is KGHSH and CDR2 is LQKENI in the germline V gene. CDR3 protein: CASSPTTDSYGYTF. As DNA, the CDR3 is TGTGCCAGCTCACCAACGACAGACTCCTATGGCTACACCTTC.

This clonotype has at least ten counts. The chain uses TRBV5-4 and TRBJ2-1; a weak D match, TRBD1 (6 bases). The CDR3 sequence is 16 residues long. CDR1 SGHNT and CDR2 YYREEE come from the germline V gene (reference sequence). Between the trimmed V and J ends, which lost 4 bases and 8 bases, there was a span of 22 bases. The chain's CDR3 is CASSRSPGQGYYEQFF. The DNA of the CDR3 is TGTGCCAGCAGCAGATCACCGGGACAAGGGTACTATGAGCAGTTCTTC.

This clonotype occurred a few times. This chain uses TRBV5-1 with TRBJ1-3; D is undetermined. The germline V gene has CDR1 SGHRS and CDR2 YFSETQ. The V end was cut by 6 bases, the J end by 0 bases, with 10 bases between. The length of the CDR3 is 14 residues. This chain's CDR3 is CASIGKDSGNTIYF. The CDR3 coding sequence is TGCGCCAGCATTGGAAAGGACTCTGGAAACACCATATATTTT.

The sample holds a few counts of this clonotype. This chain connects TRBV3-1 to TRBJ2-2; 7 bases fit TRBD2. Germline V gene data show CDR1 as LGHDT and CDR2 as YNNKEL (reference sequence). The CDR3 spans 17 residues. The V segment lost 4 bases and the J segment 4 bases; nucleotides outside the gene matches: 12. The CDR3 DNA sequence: TGTGCCAGCAGCCCCACCCGGGGGGTACCTTCCACCGGGGAGCTGTTTTTT. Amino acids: CASSPTRGVPSTGELFF.

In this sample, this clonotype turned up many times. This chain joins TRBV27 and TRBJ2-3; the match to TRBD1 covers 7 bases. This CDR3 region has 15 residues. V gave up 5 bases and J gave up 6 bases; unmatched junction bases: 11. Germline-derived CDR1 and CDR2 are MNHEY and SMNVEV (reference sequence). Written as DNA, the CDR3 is TGTGCCAGCAGTAAAGGACAGGCACAGGGGGATACGCAGTATTTT. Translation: CASSKGQAQGDTQYF.

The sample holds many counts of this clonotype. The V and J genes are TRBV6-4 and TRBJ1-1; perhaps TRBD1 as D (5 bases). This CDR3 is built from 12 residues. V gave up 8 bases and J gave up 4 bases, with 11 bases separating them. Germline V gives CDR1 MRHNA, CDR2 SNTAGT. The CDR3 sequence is CASGGWSTEAFF. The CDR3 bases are TGTGCCAGCGGGGGATGGAGCACTGAAGCTTTCTTT.

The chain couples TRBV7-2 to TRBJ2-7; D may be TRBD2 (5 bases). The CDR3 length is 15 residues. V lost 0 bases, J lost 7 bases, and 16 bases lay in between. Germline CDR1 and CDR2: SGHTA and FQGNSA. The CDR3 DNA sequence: TGTGCCAGCAGCTTAGCCCTGAGGGCCCTAGAAGAGCAGTACTTC. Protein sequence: CASSLALRALEEQYF.

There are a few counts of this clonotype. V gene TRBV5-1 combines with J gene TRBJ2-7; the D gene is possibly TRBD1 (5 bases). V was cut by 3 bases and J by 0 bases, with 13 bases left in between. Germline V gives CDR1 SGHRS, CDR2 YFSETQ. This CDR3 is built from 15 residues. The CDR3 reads CASSSGLSSSYEQYF. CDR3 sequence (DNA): TGCGCCAGCAGCTCAGGGCTTTCAAGCTCCTACGAGCAGTACTTC.

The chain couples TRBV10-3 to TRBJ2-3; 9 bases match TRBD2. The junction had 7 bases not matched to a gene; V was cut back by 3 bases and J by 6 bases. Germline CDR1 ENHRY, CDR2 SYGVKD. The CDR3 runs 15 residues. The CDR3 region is CAISEGLAGFDTQYF. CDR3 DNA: TGTGCCATCAGTGAAGGTCTAGCGGGGTTCGATACGCAGTATTTT.

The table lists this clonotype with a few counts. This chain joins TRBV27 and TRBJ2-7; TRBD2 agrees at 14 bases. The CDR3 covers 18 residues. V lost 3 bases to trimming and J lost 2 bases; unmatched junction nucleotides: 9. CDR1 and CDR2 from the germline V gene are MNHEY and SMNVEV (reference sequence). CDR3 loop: CASSFRTSGGLRAYEQYF. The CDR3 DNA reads TGTGCCAGCAGTTTCCGGACTAGCGGGGGGTTACGAGCCTACGAGCAGTACTTC.

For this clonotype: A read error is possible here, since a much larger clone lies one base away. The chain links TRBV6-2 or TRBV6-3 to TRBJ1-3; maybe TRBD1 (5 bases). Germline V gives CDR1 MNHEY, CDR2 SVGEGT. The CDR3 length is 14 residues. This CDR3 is CASSYATAGNTLYF. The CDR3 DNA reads TGTGCCAGCAGTTACGCGACAGCTGGAAACACCTTATATTTT.